One sample yielded the 10 T cell receptor beta chains listed below, sequenced in a study of blood T cells in healthy people across ages. Next came a second PCR, run for about 6 to 12 cycles, which used a sample-barcoded 5' primer along with a J-beta primer mix. MiXCR, run by TCRdb on the 5' RACE reads, gives a single entry per CDR3 protein. The table shows about 1.8 million distinct CDR3 sequences, with around 50% occurring only once. The source material was blood. All receptors come from a woman in her 40s in good health.

V usage is TRBV12-3 or TRBV12-4 and J usage is TRBJ2-2, with a possible D match to TRBD2 (6 bases). V was cut by 2 bases and J by 6 bases, with 10 bases left in between. CDR3 length: 14 amino acids. This CDR3 reads CASSLTWDSGELFF. Here the CDR3 DNA reads TGTGCCAGCAGTTTAACTTGGGACTCCGGGGAGCTGTTTTTT.

V gene TRBV24-1 combines with J gene TRBJ2-5; possibly TRBD1 for D (5 bases). Germline V gene data show CDR1 as KGHDR and CDR2 as SFDVKD. The CDR3 spans 13 residues. Between the trimmed V and J ends, which lost 8 bases and 0 bases, there was a span of 9 bases. The CDR3 sequence: CATKDTNQETQYF. The CDR3 DNA reads TGTGCCACCAAGGACACAAACCAAGAGACCCAGTACTTC.

The chain carries TRBV28 and TRBJ2-1, with D maybe TRBD2 (6 bases). The germline gives CDR1 MDHEN, CDR2 SYDVKM. Trimming removed 4 bases at V and 6 bases at J, with 16 bases between. The CDR3 is 15 amino acids. CDR3 loop: CASSSIGGPTNEQFF. DNA for the CDR3: TGTGCCAGCAGTTCCATCGGGGGACCTACCAATGAGCAGTTCTTC.

J is TRBJ1-5 and V is TRBV20-1; weak D call: TRBD1 (5 bases). Deletions cut 3 bases from V and 4 bases from J, with 10 bases between. The CDR3 has 13 amino acids. From germline, CDR1 is DFQATT and CDR2 SNEGSKA (reference sequence). CDR3 nucleotide sequence: TGCAGTGCTAGCGGGGGTGGGAATCAGCCCCAGCATTTT. Translating it yields CSASGGGNQPQHF.

The genes are TRBV7-2 and TRBJ1-4; D is unresolved. Germline CDR1 and CDR2: SGHTA and FQGNSA. CDR3 length equals 12 residues. The ends were cut back, 1 base at V and 14 bases at J, with 11 bases in the middle. The CDR3 region is CASSLVRGFLFF. CDR3 bases: TGTGCCAGCAGCTTAGTCCGGGGTTTTCTGTTTTTT.

This clonotype was observed a few times. The chain links TRBV7-2 to TRBJ1-5; D may be TRBD1 (6 bases). This CDR3 is 15 amino acids long. Germline-derived CDR1 and CDR2 are SGHTA and FQGNSA. V was cut by 5 bases and J by 7 bases, with 18 bases left in between. The CDR3: CASSLDRGQGQPQHF. DNA of the CDR3: TGTGCCAGCAGCCTAGATCGGGGTCAGGGGCAGCCCCAGCATTTT.

This clonotype was found a few times. This chain connects TRBV20-1 to TRBJ1-6; the match to TRBD1 covers 12 bases. The V and J ends lost 5 bases and 9 bases, in that order; junction bases with no gene match: 8. The germline V gene encodes CDR1 DFQATT and CDR2 SNEGSKA (reference sequence). The CDR3 is made up of 15 amino acids. The CDR3: CSADRDRGLGSPLHF. CDR3 coding DNA: TGCAGTGCTGACCGGGACAGGGGGCTTGGTTCACCCCTCCACTTT.

The rearrangement uses TRBV9 and TRBJ1-1, with D possibly being TRBD1 (6 bases). Germline V gene sequence: CDR1 SGDLS, CDR2 YYNGEE. Trimming removed 5 bases at V and 1 base at J, with 15 bases between. The CDR3 has 15 amino acids. CDR3 residues: CASRAGAGPNTEAFF. Here the CDR3 DNA reads TGTGCCAGCAGGGCGGGGGCAGGACCGAACACTGAAGCTTTCTTT.

The J gene is TRBJ2-3, the V gene TRBV6-2 or TRBV6-3; D not resolved. CDR1 is MNHEY and CDR2 is SVGEGT in the germline V gene. This CDR3 comprises 17 residues. The V end was cut by 0 bases, the J end by 0 bases, with 13 bases between. CDR3 DNA sequence: TGTGCCAGCAGTTACTCGTGGCTATCCTCTAGCACAGATACGCAGTATTTT. It encodes CASSYSWLSSSTDTQYF.

The chain links TRBV7-3 to TRBJ2-4, with TRBD1 identical over 10 bases. The CDR3 runs to 16 residues. Germline V lookup: CDR1 SGHTA, CDR2 FQGTGA. J lost 8 bases, V lost 5 bases, and 12 bases had no gene match. CDR3 residues: CASSPAPRDRGHIQYF. The CDR3 DNA reads as TGTGCCAGCAGCCCAGCGCCGCGGGACAGGGGTCACATTCAGTACTTC.